This is a list of T cell receptor beta chains from one sample in a study of cytomegalovirus exposure and HLA in healthy donors. TCRdb's table, derived via immunoSEQ multiplex PCR, lists solely in-frame clones and lacks some. The data show roughly 150,000 clones, roughly 80% seen once. The sample was PBMCs. These receptors originate from a male donor in good health and CMV-seropositive. CDR3s include the opening cysteine and the closing phenylalanine or tryptophan. A D gene is named only where the DNA matches it firmly. Part of the rows lack a size; the others show once, few, many or a class for expanded clones.

clone_size,j_call,d_call,v_call,cdr3_nt,cdr3_aa
few,TRBJ1-1,-,TRBV4-3,TGCGCCAGCAGCCAAGAGGGGGCGAGAAACACTGAAGCTTTCTTT,CASSQEGARNTEAFF
-,TRBJ1-2,-,TRBV10-3,TGTGCCTTCGGCGACGGCGGGGATGGCTACACCTTC,CAFGDGGDGYTF
-,TRBJ1-1,-,TRBV11-2,TGTGCCAGCAGCTCCGCACGCTTCGGTGAAGCTTTCTTT,CASSSARFGEAFF
-,TRBJ1-2,-,TRBV6-5,TGTGCCAGCAGTTACGGGGCAGGATATGGCTACACCTTC,CASSYGAGYGYTF
-,TRBJ2-7,-,TRBV5-1,TGCGCCAGCAGCTTGGCCGGGGACAATTTTTACGAGCAGTACTTC,CASSLAGDNFYEQYF
-,TRBJ2-3,TRBD1,TRBV10-1,TGCGCCAGCGGGACAGGGGGATCAGATACGCAGTATTTT,CASGTGGSDTQYF
-,TRBJ1-1,TRBD1,TRBV25-1,TGTGCCAGCAGGGGAGACAGGGGGATGGCTGAAGCTTTCTTT,CASRGDRGMAEAFF
once,TRBJ2-7,-,TRBV28,TGTGCCAGCAGTTCCCCCCACAGCTACGAGCAGTACTTC,CASSSPHSYEQYF
-,TRBJ1-2,-,TRBV18,TGTGCCAGCTCACCATCGAGGGGGAGGGGATATGGCTACACCTTC,CASSPSRGRGYGYTF
-,TRBJ2-3,-,TRBV7-2,TGTGCCAGCAGCTCCCCGGTCACTCGATACAGCACAGATACGCAGTATTTT,CASSSPVTRYSTDTQYF
-,TRBJ1-2,TRBD1,TRBV5-1,TGCGCCAGCAGCTTGACAGGGGGCAAAGGCTACACCTTC,CASSLTGGKGYTF
-,TRBJ2-3,-,TRBV30,TGTGCCTGGAGCCTCCTTCAGGATCCCTCAAGGAATTTT,CAWSLLQDPSRNF
-,TRBJ2-7,TRBD1,TRBV7-6,TGTGCCAGCAGCTCATCAGGGGGCTACGAGCAGTACTTC,CASSSSGGYEQYF
-,TRBJ2-1,TRBD2,TRBV5-5,TGTGCCAGCAGCTTGAGTCTAGCGGTCTACAATGAGCAGTTCTTC,CASSLSLAVYNEQFF
-,TRBJ1-4,-,TRBV30,TGTGCCTGGAGTCGGGGGGGTGGGAATGAAAAACTGTTTTTT,CAWSRGGGNEKLFF
-,TRBJ1-1,-,TRBV27,TGTGCCAGCAATAGGGAGGCGAACACTGAAGCTTTCTTT,CASNREANTEAFF
-,TRBJ2-7,TRBD2,TRBV5-6,TGTGCCAGCAGCGATACCGGACTAGCGGGTACCTACGAGCAGTACTTC,CASSDTGLAGTYEQYF
-,TRBJ2-1,-,TRBV27,TGTGCCAGCAGTTTATTGTTCAGGGCAGCGAATGAGCAGTTCTTC,CASSLLFRAANEQFF
once,TRBJ2-4,TRBD2,TRBV5-4,TGTGCCAGCAGCCGTAGCGGGGTTGAGAAGAACATTCAGTACTTC,CASSRSGVEKNIQYF
-,TRBJ1-6,-,TRBV18,TGTGCCAGCTCACGTGGTGTCGGTATGGATTCACCCCTCCACTTT,CASSRGVGMDSPLHF
-,TRBJ2-3,-,TRBV7-2,TGTGCCAGCAGCCTGGACTTCCGCACAGATACGCAGTATTTT,CASSLDFRTDTQYF
-,TRBJ1-3,-,TRBV7-9,TGTGCCAGCAGCGATCCGGGACAAGGAAACACCATATATTTT,CASSDPGQGNTIYF
-,TRBJ2-1,-,TRBV7-7,TGTGCCAGCAGCCTCTCCAGCGCTTTCTACAATGAGCAGTTCTTC,CASSLSSAFYNEQFF
-,TRBJ2-7,-,TRBV14,TGTGCCAGCAGCCAAATACAGACCTCCTACGAGCAGTACTTC,CASSQIQTSYEQYF
-,TRBJ2-5,-,TRBV5-1,TGCGCCAGCAGCGCCCGGGACTACCAAGAGACCCAGTACTTC,CASSARDYQETQYF
once,TRBJ2-3,TRBD1,TRBV30,TGTGCCTGGAGCGTCGGACAGGGGTTTTCGGATACGCAGTATTTT,CAWSVGQGFSDTQYF
once,TRBJ2-7,TRBD2,TRBV5-1,TGCGCCAGCAGCCCAAGCGGGGTACCCTACGAGCAGTACTTC,CASSPSGVPYEQYF
-,TRBJ1-6,-,TRBV9,TGTGCCAGCAGCCCGGGTAGGGGTTCACCCCTCCACTTT,CASSPGRGSPLHF
-,TRBJ2-7,-,TRBV2,TGTGCCAGCAGTGAAGAGCTAAGCGGAACCTCCTACGAGCAGTACTTC,CASSEELSGTSYEQYF
-,TRBJ2-3,TRBD2,TRBV5-1,TGCGCCAGCAGCCCTGGACTAGAAGGAATAGATACGCAGTATTTT,CASSPGLEGIDTQYF
-,TRBJ1-2,TRBD1,TRBV6-5,TGTGCCAGCAGTTACGTGACAGGGGTCGATGGCTACACCTTC,CASSYVTGVDGYTF
few,TRBJ1-1,-,TRBV7-9,TGTGCCAGCAGCCCCGAGGTAACTTTCTTT,CASSPEVTFF
-,TRBJ1-5,TRBD1,TRBV4-1,TGCGCCAGCAGCCCTGTGAGGCAGGGGGCTCAGCCCCAGCATTTT,CASSPVRQGAQPQHF
-,TRBJ2-3,-,TRBV29-1,TGCAGCGTTGAAAAGGGGTTGGGCACAGATACGCAGTATTTT,CSVEKGLGTDTQYF
once,TRBJ2-7,-,TRBV7-8,TGTGCCAGCAGCTTAGCAAGGGGGACCCGCGGCGAGCAGTACTTC,CASSLARGTRGEQYF
few,TRBJ2-3,TRBD1,TRBV7-9,TGTGCCAGCAGCCGAGGACAGGTCACAGATACGCAGTATTTT,CASSRGQVTDTQYF
-,TRBJ1-5,-,TRBV11-2,TGTGCCAGCAGCTATCGGGGAGCGGGTCAGCCCCAGCATTTT,CASSYRGAGQPQHF
once,TRBJ1-6,-,TRBV7-2,TGTGCCAGCAGCTTATCACAGGGTGTATATTCACCCCTCCACTTT,CASSLSQGVYSPLHF